This T cell receptor (beta chain) derives from a study of OX40 agonist ivuxolimab in advanced cancers. The overall study: Administration of intravenous ivuxolimab to patients occurred every 2 weeks at 0.01 to 10 mg/kg. Partial responses were achieved by three patients, of whom one had hepatocellular carcinoma and two had cutaneous melanoma.

The CDR3 loop spans 16 amino acids. Trimming took 4 bases from V and 4 from J; bases not matched to a gene: 12. Germline V gives CDR1 MNHEY, CDR2 SVGAGI. Some clones are missing from TCRdb's copy, which holds only in-frame ones; the method was immunoSEQ multiplex PCR. The sample consists of roughly 86,000 clones, 80% to 95% of them appearing once. Drawing of blood for sampling happened at baseline, at cycle 4 day 1, and at cycle 7 day 1. This material consisted of CD4+ or CD8+ T cells sorted from blood, taken in a trial of the OX40 agonist ivuxolimab. The rearrangement links TRBV6-5 to TRBJ2-5; 7 bases line up with TRBD2. The receptor comes from an adult with an advanced solid tumor such as melanoma, head and neck, liver or kidney cancer. The CDR3 DNA sequence: TGTGCCAGCAGTTCCCGAGGGAGGGCCCGCCCAGAGACCCAGTACTTC. This translates into CASSSRGRARPETQYF.